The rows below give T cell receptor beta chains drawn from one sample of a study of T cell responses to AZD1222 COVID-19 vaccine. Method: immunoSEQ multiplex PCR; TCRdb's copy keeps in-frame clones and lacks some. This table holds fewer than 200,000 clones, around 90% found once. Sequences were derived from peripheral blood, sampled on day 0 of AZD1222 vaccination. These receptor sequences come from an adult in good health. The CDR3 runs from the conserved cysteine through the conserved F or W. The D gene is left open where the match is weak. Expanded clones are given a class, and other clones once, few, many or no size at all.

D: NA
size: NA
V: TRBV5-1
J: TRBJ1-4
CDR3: CASSLGANEKLFF
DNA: TGCGCCAGCAGCTTGGGGGCAAATGAAAAACTGTTTTTT

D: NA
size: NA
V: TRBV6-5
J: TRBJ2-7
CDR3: CASSYRPGAYEQYF
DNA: TGTGCCAGCAGTTATCGGCCCGGGGCATACGAGCAGTACTTC

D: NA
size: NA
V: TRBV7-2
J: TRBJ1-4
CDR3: CASSFSTRNEKLFF
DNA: TGTGCCAGCAGCTTTTCAACAAGAAATGAAAAACTGTTTTTT

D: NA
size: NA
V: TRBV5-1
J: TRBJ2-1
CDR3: CASSLSSSSYNEQFF
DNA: TGCGCCAGCAGCCTCAGTAGTTCCTCCTACAATGAGCAGTTCTTC

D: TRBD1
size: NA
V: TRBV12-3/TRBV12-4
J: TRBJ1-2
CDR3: CASSPGQVYGYTF
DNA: TGTGCCAGCAGCCCGGGACAGGTGTATGGCTACACCTTC

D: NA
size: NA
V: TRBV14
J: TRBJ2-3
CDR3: CASRLSGDTQYF
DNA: TGTGCCAGCAGGTTAAGTGGAGATACGCAGTATTTT

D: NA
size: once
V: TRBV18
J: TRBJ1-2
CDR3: CASSPVDGYGYTF
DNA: TGTGCCAGCTCACCGGTAGATGGCTATGGCTACACCTTC

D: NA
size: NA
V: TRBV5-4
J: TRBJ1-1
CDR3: CASSWVSGEAFF
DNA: TGTGCCAGCAGCTGGGTATCAGGTGAAGCTTTCTTT

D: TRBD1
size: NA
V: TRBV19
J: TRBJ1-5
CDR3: CASSRDRYQPQHF
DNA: TGTGCCAGTAGTAGGGACAGGTATCAGCCCCAGCATTTT

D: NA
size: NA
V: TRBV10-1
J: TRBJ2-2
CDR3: CASSVGRGPNTGELFF
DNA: TGCGCCAGCAGTGTTGGCAGGGGACCGAACACCGGGGAGCTGTTTTTT

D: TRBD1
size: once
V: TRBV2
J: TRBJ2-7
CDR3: CATRDREGSYEQYF
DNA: TGTGCCACTCGGGACAGGGAAGGATCCTACGAGCAGTACTTC

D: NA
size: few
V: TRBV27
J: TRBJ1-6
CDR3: CASSFTVAGSPLHF
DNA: TGTGCCAGCAGTTTCACCGTAGCCGGTTCACCCCTCCACTTT

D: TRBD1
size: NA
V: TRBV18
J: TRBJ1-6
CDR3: CASSPMDRGINNSPLHF
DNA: TGTGCCAGCTCACCAATGGACAGGGGAATTAATAATTCACCCCTCCACTTT

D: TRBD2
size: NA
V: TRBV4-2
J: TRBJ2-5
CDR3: CASSQEPHSGGIETQYF
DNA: TGTGCCAGCAGCCAAGAACCTCATAGCGGGGGAATCGAGACCCAGTACTTC

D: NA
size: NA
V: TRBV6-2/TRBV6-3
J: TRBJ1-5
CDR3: CASSYGGHLNQPQHF
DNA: TGTGCCAGCAGTTACGGGGGACACCTCAATCAGCCCCAGCATTTT

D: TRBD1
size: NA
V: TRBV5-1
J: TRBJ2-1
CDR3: CASSLDPAGGWDEQFF
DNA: TGCGCCAGCAGCTTGGATCCGGCAGGGGGCTGGGATGAGCAGTTCTTC

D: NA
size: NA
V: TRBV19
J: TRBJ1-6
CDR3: CASREGSAGDSPLHF
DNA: TGTGCCAGTAGGGAGGGAAGCGCTGGTGATTCACCCCTCCACTTT

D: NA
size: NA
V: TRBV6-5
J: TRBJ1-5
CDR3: CASKPSWGNQPQHF
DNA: TGTGCCAGCAAACCGTCCTGGGGCAATCAGCCCCAGCATTTT

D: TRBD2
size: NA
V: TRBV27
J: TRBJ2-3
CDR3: CARGLAGVYRGTDTQYF
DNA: TGTGCCAGGGGTCTAGCGGGAGTATATAGAGGGACAGATACGCAGTATTTT

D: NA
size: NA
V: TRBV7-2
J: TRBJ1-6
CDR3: CASSIRAGNSPLHF
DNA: TGTGCCAGCAGCATCCGGGCCGGTAATTCACCCCTCCACTTT

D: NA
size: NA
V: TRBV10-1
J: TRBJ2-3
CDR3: CASSGTVTDTQYF
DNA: TGCGCCAGCAGTGGGACGGTCACAGATACGCAGTATTTT

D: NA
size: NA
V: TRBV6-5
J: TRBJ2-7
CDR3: CASNPRSSGLYEQYF
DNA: TGTGCCAGCAACCCACGGTCCAGCGGTCTCTACGAGCAGTACTTC

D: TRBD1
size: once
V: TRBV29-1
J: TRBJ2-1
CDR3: CSVTYRGLDNEQFF
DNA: TGCAGCGTTACTTACAGGGGGCTTGACAATGAGCAGTTCTTC

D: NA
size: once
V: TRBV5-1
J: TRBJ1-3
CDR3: CASSLVGGPSSGNTIYF
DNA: TGCGCCAGCAGCTTGGTAGGAGGTCCGAGCTCTGGAAACACCATATATTTT

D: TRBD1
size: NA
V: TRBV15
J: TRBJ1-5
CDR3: CATSHDRGSNQPQHF
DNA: TGTGCCACTAGTCACGACAGGGGGAGCAATCAGCCCCAGCATTTT

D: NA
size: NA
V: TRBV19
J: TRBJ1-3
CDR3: CASSQSGRGAGNTIYF
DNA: TGTGCCAGTAGCCAGTCGGGCAGGGGCGCGGGAAACACCATATATTTT

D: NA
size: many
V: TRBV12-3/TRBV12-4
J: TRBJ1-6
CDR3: CASSSGLRSPLHF
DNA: TGTGCCAGCAGTTCAGGCCTCCGGTCACCCCTCCACTTT

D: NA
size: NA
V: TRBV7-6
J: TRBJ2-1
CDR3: CASSRDFSSYNEQFF
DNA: TGTGCCAGCAGCCGGGACTTCAGCTCCTACAATGAGCAGTTCTTC

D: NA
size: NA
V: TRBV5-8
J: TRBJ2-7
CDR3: CASSFGVEQYF
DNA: TGTGCCAGCAGCTTCGGGGTTGAGCAGTACTTC

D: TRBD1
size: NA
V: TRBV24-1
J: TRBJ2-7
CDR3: CATSDLLGGDRSYEQYF
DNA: TGTGCCACCAGTGATTTGCTGGGTGGGGACAGATCCTACGAGCAGTACTTC

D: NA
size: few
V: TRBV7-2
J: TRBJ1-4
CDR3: CASSLRYREKLFF
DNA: TGTGCCAGCAGCTTAAGGTATCGGGAAAAACTGTTTTTT

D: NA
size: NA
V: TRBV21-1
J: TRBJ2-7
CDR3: CASSKHRTGPFFGSYEQYF
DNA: TGTGCCAGCAGCAAACACAGGACAGGCCCATTTTTTGGATCATACGAGCAGTACTTC

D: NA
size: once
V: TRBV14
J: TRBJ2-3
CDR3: CASSQVGGGSPRTDTQYF
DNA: TGTGCCAGCAGCCAAGTTGGGGGAGGATCCCCTCGCACAGATACGCAGTATTTT

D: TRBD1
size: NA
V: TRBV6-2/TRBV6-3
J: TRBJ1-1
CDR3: CASSTAGTENTEAFF
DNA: TGTGCCAGCAGTACGGCCGGGACAGAGAACACTGAAGCTTTCTTT

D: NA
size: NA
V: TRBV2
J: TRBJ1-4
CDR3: CASSAREDSEKLFF
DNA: TGTGCCAGCAGTGCCCGGGAAGACAGTGAAAAACTGTTTTTT

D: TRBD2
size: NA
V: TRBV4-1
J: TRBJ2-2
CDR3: CASSPELLRLATNTGELFF
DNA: TGCGCCAGCAGCCCCGAACTTCTTAGACTAGCGACGAACACCGGGGAGCTGTTTTTT

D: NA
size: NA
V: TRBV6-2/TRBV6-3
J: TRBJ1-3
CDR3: CASSYLYGGGRFSGNTIYF
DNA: TGTGCCAGCAGTTACCTCTACGGGGGCGGACGATTCTCTGGAAACACCATATATTTT

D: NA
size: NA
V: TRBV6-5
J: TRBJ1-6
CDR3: CASSSGISPLHF
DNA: TGTGCCAGCAGCTCAGGAATATCACCCCTCCACTTT

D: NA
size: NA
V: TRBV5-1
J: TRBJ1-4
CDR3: CASSLTQGSRKLFF
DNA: TGCGCCAGCAGCCTAACACAGGGAAGCAGAAAACTGTTTTTT

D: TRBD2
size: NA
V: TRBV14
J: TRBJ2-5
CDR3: CASSQVSAGGRRETQYF
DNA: TGTGCCAGCAGCCAAGTTTCCGCGGGGGGGCGACGGGAGACCCAGTACTTC

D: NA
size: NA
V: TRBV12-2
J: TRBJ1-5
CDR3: CASRLDRQGLSNQPQHF
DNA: TGTGCAAGTCGCTTAGATCGACAGGGGCTTAGCAATCAGCCCCAGCATTTT

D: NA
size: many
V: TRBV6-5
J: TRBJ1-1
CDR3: CASAMGVATEAFF
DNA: TGTGCCAGCGCGATGGGCGTTGCCACTGAAGCTTTCTTT

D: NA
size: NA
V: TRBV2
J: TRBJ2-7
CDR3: CASSEASSSIEQYF
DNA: TGTGCCAGCAGTGAAGCGAGTAGCTCCATCGAGCAGTACTTC

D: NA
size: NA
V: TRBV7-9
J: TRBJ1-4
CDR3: CASSLALPATNEKLFF
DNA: TGTGCCAGCAGCTTAGCGCTACCTGCAACTAATGAAAAACTGTTTTTT

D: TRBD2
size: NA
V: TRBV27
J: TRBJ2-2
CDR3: CASSSTSGRAGELFF
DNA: TGTGCCAGCAGTTCGACTAGCGGGAGGGCCGGGGAGCTGTTTTTT

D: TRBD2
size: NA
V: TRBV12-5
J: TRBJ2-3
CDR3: CASGAGTSVSDTQYF
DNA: TGTGCTAGTGGGGCCGGGACTAGCGTCTCAGATACGCAGTATTTT

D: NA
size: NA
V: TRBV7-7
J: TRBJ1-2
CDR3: CASSLVTGAYLHYGYTF
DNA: TGTGCTAGCAGCTTAGTAACGGGGGCTTACCTTCACTATGGCTACACCTTC

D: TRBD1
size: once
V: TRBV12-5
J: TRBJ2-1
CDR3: CASGTGAGVGSNEQFF
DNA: TGTGCTAGTGGGACAGGGGCCGGGGTTGGTAGCAATGAGCAGTTCTTC